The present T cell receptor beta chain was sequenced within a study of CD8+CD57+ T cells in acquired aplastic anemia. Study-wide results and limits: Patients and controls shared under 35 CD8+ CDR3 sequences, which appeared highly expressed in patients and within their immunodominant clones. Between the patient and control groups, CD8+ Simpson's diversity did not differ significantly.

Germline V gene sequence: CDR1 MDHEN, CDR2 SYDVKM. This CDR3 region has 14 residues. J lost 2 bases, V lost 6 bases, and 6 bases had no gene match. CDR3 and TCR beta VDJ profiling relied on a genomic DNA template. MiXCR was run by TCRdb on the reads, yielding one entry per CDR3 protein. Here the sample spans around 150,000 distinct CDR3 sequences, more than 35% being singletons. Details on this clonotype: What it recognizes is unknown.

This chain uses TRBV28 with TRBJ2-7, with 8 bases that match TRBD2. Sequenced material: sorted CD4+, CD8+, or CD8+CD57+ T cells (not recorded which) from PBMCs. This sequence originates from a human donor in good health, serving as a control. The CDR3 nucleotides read TGTGCCAGCAGCCCCGGGGGGGGGGCCTACGAGCAGTACTTC. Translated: CASSPGGGAYEQYF. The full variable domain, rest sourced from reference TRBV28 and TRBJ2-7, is DVKVTQSSRYLVKRTGEKVFLECVQDMDHENMFWYRQDPGLGLRLIYFSYDVKMKEKGDIPEGYSVSREKKERFSLILESASTNQTSMYLCASSPGGGAYEQYFGPGTRLTVT.